These 25 T cell receptor beta chains were all obtained from the same sample, sequenced in a study of cytomegalovirus exposure and HLA in healthy donors. Amplification used 60 Vbeta primers and 13 Jbeta primers. The data were produced by immunoSEQ multiplex PCR, yet TCRdb's version contains in-frame clones alone and is incomplete. This sample has roughly 260,000 clones, with roughly 81% found just once. Sequencing used PBMCs. All receptors come from a woman between 40 and 55 years old in good health and CMV-seropositive.

This clone was seen once. V usage is TRBV4-2 and J usage is TRBJ2-2, with D possibly TRBD2 on 5 matching bases. V dropped 0 bases and J dropped 6 bases, with 23 bases sitting between them. This CDR3 is built from 19 residues. Germline assignment: CDR1 LGHNA and CDR2 YNFKEQ. CDR3: CASSQDSFGAAKWAGELFF. In DNA form, the CDR3 reads TGTGCCAGCAGCCAAGATAGTTTTGGAGCGGCCAAATGGGCCGGGGAGCTGTTTTTT.

The V gene is TRBV2, the J gene TRBJ2-3; 8 nucleotides align to TRBD2. Trimming removed 6 bases from V and 2 bases from J; junction bases left unmatched: 4. The germline gives CDR1 SNHLY, CDR2 FYNNEI. This CDR3 is built from 14 residues. The CDR3 region is CASRGLGNTDTQYF. The CDR3 bases are TGTGCCAGCAGGGGACTAGGCAACACAGATACGCAGTATTTT.

The gene calls are TRBV5-1 and TRBJ2-7; TRBD1 aligns across 8 bases. Germline-derived CDR1 and CDR2 are SGHRS and YFSETQ. After removal of 8 bases from V and 0 bases from J, the junction contained 7 bases not matched to a gene. This CDR3 comprises 14 residues. CDR3 DNA sequence: TGCGCCAGGGACCGGGACAGGAGCTCCTACGAGCAGTACTTC. It yields the protein CARDRDRSSYEQYF. The full variable domain, completed using reference TRBV5-1 and TRBJ2-7, is KAGVTQTPRYLIKTRGQQVTLSCSPISGHRSVSWYQQTPGQGLQFLFEYFSETQRNKGNFPGRFSGRQFSNSRSEMNVSTLELGDSALYLCARDRDRSSYEQYFGPGTRLTVT.

The gene calls are TRBV19 and TRBJ2-1, with 7 bases that match TRBD1. The CDR3 runs to 15 residues. The germline V gene has CDR1 LNHDA and CDR2 SQIVND (reference sequence). V gave up 7 bases and J gave up 6 bases; unmatched junction bases: 12. The CDR3 region has the DNA TGTGCCAGTAAGGGCGGCAGGGGGTGGGTCAATGAGCAGTTCTTC. Amino acid sequence: CASKGGRGWVNEQFF.

V is TRBV27 and J is TRBJ2-1, with D tentatively TRBD1 (5 bases). Germline assignment: CDR1 MNHEY and CDR2 SMNVEV (reference sequence). The CDR3 runs 14 residues. Trimming stripped 2 bases from V and 7 bases from J, with 12 bases between. CDR3 bases: TGTGCCAGCAGTTTAAGGGGTTCAGCGAATGAGCAGTTCTTC. It is translated as CASSLRGSANEQFF.

This clone turned up a few times. The genes are TRBV6-5 and TRBJ2-5; 8 positions match TRBD2. With V trimmed by 5 bases and J by 5 bases, 4 bases remained unmatched. Germline lookup yields CDR1 MNHEY and CDR2 SVGAGI. This CDR3 is 13 amino acids long. For the CDR3, the DNA is TGTGCCAGCAGTCGGGGGGGCGGGGAGACCCAGTACTTC. Protein product: CASSRGGGETQYF.

The J gene is TRBJ2-1, the V gene TRBV5-1; 10 bases line up with TRBD2. Germline trimming cut 2 bases from V and 2 bases from J; bases unmatched to any gene: 1. Germline V gene lookup returns CDR1 SGHRS and CDR2 YFSETQ. The CDR3 is 15 amino acids. CDR3 region: CASSLAGGAYNEQFF. As DNA, the CDR3 is TGCGCCAGCAGCTTAGCGGGAGGGGCCTACAATGAGCAGTTCTTC.

J is TRBJ2-7 and V is TRBV6-5; the match to TRBD2 covers 8 bases. The length of the CDR3 is 14 residues. Trimming cost V 5 bases and J 3 bases; bases outside gene matches: 6. The germline gives CDR1 MNHEY, CDR2 SVGAGI. CDR3 DNA sequence: TGTGCCAGCAGTCTGGCGGGGGGTAGCTACGAGCAGTACTTC. Encoded protein: CASSLAGGSYEQYF.

For the CDR3, the DNA is TGTGCCAGCAGCCGAGCAGGGGGTAGCCAAGAGACCCAGTACTTC. Translation gives CASSRAGGSQETQYF. The chain joins TRBV7-9 to TRBJ2-5; 7 nucleotides line up with TRBD1. CDR1 is SEHNR and CDR2 is FQNEAQ in the germline V gene (reference sequence). J lost 1 base, V lost 5 bases, and 7 bases had no gene match. The CDR3 sequence is 15 residues long.

This clone came up once. V and J are TRBV9 and TRBJ2-7; D unresolved. Trimming shortened V by 0 bases and J by 3 bases, and 13 bases separated the two germline ends. There are 15 residues in the CDR3. CDR1 and CDR2 from the germline V gene are SGDLS and YYNGEE. The CDR3 DNA sequence: TGTGCCAGCAGCGTAGCCCCGGCGGAAGTCTACGAGCAGTACTTC. As protein: CASSVAPAEVYEQYF.

The rearrangement uses TRBV28 and TRBJ2-1; 9 bases are shared with TRBD2. Germline V lookup: CDR1 MDHEN, CDR2 SYDVKM. The V and J ends lost 5 bases and 4 bases, in that order; junction bases with no gene match: 9. The CDR3 loop spans 16 amino acids. The CDR3: CASSPSGTSSYNEQFF. The CDR3 coding sequence is TGTGCCAGCAGTCCATCCGGGACTAGCTCTTACAATGAGCAGTTCTTC. Full variable domain (rest looked up from reference TRBV28 and TRBJ2-1): DVKVTQSSRYLVKRTGEKVFLECVQDMDHENMFWYRQDPGLGLRLIYFSYDVKMKEKGDIPEGYSVSREKKERFSLILESASTNQTSMYLCASSPSGTSSYNEQFFGPGTRLTVL.

The rearrangement joins TRBV18 to TRBJ1-5; D is unresolved. CDR3 length: 13 residues. V was pared by 5 bases and J by 7 bases, with 12 bases between. Germline CDR1 is KGHSH and CDR2 is LQKENI. The chain's CDR3 is CASSISSRQPQHF. CDR3 in DNA: TGTGCCAGCTCAATAAGTTCGCGGCAGCCCCAGCATTTT.

As to this clone: The sample contains more than one DNA sequence encoding this CDR3. The chain uses TRBV27 and TRBJ2-2; a possible D gene is TRBD1 (5 bases). Germline assignment: CDR1 MNHEY and CDR2 SMNVEV (reference sequence). CDR3 length: 14 residues. Trimming pared 2 bases from V and 4 bases from J, leaving 8 bases between. The chain's CDR3 is CASSLGQGTGELFF. The CDR3 nucleotides read TGTGCCAGCAGTTTAGGGCAGGGCACCGGGGAGCTGTTTTTT.

CDR3 in DNA: TGTGCCAGCAGTCCGCCGGGAACTAATGAAAAACTGTTTTTT. Residues: CASSPPGTNEKLFF. The rearrangement links TRBV6-5 to TRBJ1-4; unclear D gene. CDR1 is MNHEY and CDR2 is SVGAGI in the germline V gene. The CDR3 is 14 amino acids. Trimming cost V 5 bases and J 1 base, with 8 bases left between them.

This chain links TRBV4-3 with TRBJ1-1; 7 bases fit TRBD1. This CDR3 region has 16 residues. Germline CDR1 is LGHNA and CDR2 is YSLEER. The ends lost 3 bases at V and 3 bases at J; junction bases unmatched: 10. CDR3 nucleotides: TGCGCCAGCAGCCATACCAGGGGGGTTAGTGACACTGAAGCTTTCTTT. Translating gives CASSHTRGVSDTEAFF.

The chain employs TRBV7-3 and TRBJ2-1; TRBD2 might be the D (5 bases). Between the trimmed V and J ends, which lost 2 bases and 5 bases, there was a span of 7 bases. The CDR3 is 13 amino acids. CDR1 is SGHTA and CDR2 is FQGTGA in the germline V gene. The CDR3 DNA reads TGTGCCAGCAGCTTAGGACTCGACAATGAGCAGTTCTTC. It codes for CASSLGLDNEQFF.

The chain links TRBV18 to TRBJ2-7, with 8 bases lining up with TRBD1. V was clipped by 3 bases and J by 2 bases; unmatched bases: 3. CDR1 and CDR2 from the germline V gene are KGHSH and LQKENI. This CDR3 is 14 amino acids long. The CDR3 DNA follows: TGTGCCAGCTCACCGGGGACAGGAGCCTACGAGCAGTACTTC. Encoded protein: CASSPGTGAYEQYF. Combining the CDR3 with reference TRBV18 and TRBJ2-7 gives the whole variable domain NAGVMQNPRHLVRRRGQEARLRCSPMKGHSHVYWYRQLPEEGLKFMVYLQKENIIDESGMPKERFSAEFPKEGPSILRIQQVVRGDSAAYFCASSPGTGAYEQYFGPGTRLTVT.

This chain's CDR3 is CASSQESSGRSYEQYF. As DNA, the CDR3 is TGCGCCAGCAGCCAAGAAAGTAGCGGCAGGTCGTACGAGCAGTACTTC. The chain uses TRBV4-1 and TRBJ2-7; perhaps TRBD2 as D (6 bases). This CDR3 comprises 16 residues. Trimming left V 0 bases short and J 4 bases short, with 16 bases between. Germline CDR1 reads MGHRA; CDR2 reads YSYEKL.

The CDR3 reads CSVGQGWGEQYF. The CDR3 DNA reads as TGCAGCGTCGGTCAGGGCTGGGGCGAGCAGTACTTC. The rearrangement uses TRBV29-1 and TRBJ2-7; the D gene is possibly TRBD1 (5 bases). Deletions cut 6 bases from V and 6 bases from J, with 15 bases between. Germline V lookup: CDR1 SQVTM, CDR2 ANQGSEA. The CDR3 covers 12 residues.

V and J are TRBV7-9 and TRBJ2-1, with D hard to call. V was trimmed by 1 base and J by 13 bases, leaving 17 bases between them. Per germline, CDR1 SEHNR and CDR2 FQNEAQ (reference sequence). The CDR3 sequence is 14 residues long. CDR3 protein: CASSLVKDVSSQFF. DNA for the CDR3: TGTGCCAGCAGCTTAGTTAAAGATGTGTCTAGTCAGTTCTTC.

The chain employs TRBV7-3 and TRBJ2-1; 9 bases agree with TRBD2. CDR3 length equals 16 residues. Germline loops: CDR1 SGHTA, CDR2 FQGTGA. J was trimmed by 3 bases and V by 5 bases; bases with no gene match: 8. The CDR3 region has the DNA TGTGCCAGCAGCCCTTCTCTAGCGGGGATCTACAATGAGCAGTTCTTC. It codes for CASSPSLAGIYNEQFF.

V usage is TRBV30 and J usage is TRBJ1-5; D gene uncertain. The germline gives CDR1 GTSNPN, CDR2 SVGIG (reference sequence). This CDR3 is built from 14 residues. Between the trimmed V and J ends, which lost 1 base and 3 bases, there was a span of 10 bases. The DNA for the CDR3 is TGTGCCTGGAGTGACTGGACTCTCAATCAGCCCCAGCATTTT. This sequence encodes CAWSDWTLNQPQHF.

This clone was detected only a few times. This chain joins TRBV4-2 and TRBJ1-5; the D gene is possibly TRBD1 (6 bases). The CDR3 sequence is 16 residues long. In germline, CDR1 is LGHNA, CDR2 YNFKEQ. V gave up 0 bases and J gave up 1 base, with 10 bases separating them. CDR3 nucleotides: TGTGCCAGCAGCCAAGAGGGGGGGGCCAGCAATCAGCCCCAGCATTTT. Protein: CASSQEGGASNQPQHF.

This chain links TRBV7-7 with TRBJ2-2, with a possible D match to TRBD1 (5 bases). Trimming left V 4 bases short and J 0 bases short, with 6 bases between. This CDR3 contains 14 residues. Germline V gene sequence: CDR1 SSHAT, CDR2 FNYEAQ (reference sequence). CDR3 amino acids: CASSSTANTGELFF. DNA for the CDR3: TGTGCCAGCAGCTCGACAGCGAACACCGGGGAGCTGTTTTTT.

The J gene is TRBJ1-2, the V gene TRBV6-1; a weak D match, TRBD1 (6 bases). This CDR3 comprises 16 residues. Trimming pared 1 base from V and 7 bases from J, leaving 19 bases between. Germline CDR1 MNHNS, CDR2 SASEGT. The CDR3 DNA reads as TGTGCCAGCAGTGAAGTAAACCCCAGGGGAGGGAGTGGCTACACCTTC. Protein product: CASSEVNPRGGSGYTF.